This TCR beta chain was identified during a study of breast tumors, draining lymph nodes, adjacent tissues. MiXCR was run by TCRdb on the multiplex PCR reads, yielding one entry per CDR3 protein. The sample consists of around 140,000 distinct CDR3 sequences, 20% to 25% of them appearing once. Germline V gives CDR1 SNHLY, CDR2 FYNNEI. The CDR3 has 11 amino acids. Axillary draining lymph nodes of breast cancer patients supplied the node samples. Details on this clonotype: This may arise from a read error, as a much more abundant clone is one base away.

The sequence was obtained from a female donor with breast cancer. Some clones in this sample may be carry-over from other donors' samples. Sequencing used axillary lymph node tissue. The genes are TRBV2 and TRBJ2-1; D not certain. The chain's CDR3 is CASNKVNEQLF. CDR3 DNA: TGTGCCAGCAATAAAGTCAATGAGCAGCTCTTC.